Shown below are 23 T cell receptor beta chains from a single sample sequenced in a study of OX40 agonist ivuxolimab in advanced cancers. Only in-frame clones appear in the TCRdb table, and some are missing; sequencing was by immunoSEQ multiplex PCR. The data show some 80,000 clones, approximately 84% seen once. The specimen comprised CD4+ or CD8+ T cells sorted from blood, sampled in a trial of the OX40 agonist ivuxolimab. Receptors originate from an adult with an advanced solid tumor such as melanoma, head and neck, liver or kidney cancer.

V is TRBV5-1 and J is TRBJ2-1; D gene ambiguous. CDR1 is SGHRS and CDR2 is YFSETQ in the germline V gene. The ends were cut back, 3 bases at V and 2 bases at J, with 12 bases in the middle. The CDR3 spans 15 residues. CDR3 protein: CASSSEASPYNEQFF. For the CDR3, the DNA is TGCGCCAGCAGCTCAGAGGCCAGTCCCTACAATGAGCAGTTCTTC.

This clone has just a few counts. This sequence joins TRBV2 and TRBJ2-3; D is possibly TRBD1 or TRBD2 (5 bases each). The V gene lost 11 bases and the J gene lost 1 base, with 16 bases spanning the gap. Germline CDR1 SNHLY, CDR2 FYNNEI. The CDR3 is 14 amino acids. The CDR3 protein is CAVPTSGRTDTQYF. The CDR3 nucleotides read TGTGCCGTTCCCACCTCGGGACGCACAGATACGCAGTATTTT. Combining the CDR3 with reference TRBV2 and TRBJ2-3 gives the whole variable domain EPEVTQTPSHQVTQMGQEVILRCVPISNHLYFYWYRQILGQKVEFLVSFYNNEISEKSEIFDDQFSVERPDGSNFTLKIRSTKLEDSAMYFCAVPTSGRTDTQYFGPGTRLTVL.

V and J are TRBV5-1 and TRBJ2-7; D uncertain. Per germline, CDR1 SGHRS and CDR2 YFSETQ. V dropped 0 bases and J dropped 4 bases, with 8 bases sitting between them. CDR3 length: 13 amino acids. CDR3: CASSLDSTYEQYF. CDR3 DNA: TGCGCCAGCAGCTTGGACAGTACATACGAGCAGTACTTC.

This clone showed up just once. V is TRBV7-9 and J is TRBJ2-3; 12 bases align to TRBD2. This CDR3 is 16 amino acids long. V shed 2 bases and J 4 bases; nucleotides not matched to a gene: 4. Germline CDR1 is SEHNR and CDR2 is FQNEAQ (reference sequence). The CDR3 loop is CASSLPTSGSSDTQYF. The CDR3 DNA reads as TGTGCCAGCAGCTTACCGACTAGCGGGAGCTCAGATACGCAGTATTTT.

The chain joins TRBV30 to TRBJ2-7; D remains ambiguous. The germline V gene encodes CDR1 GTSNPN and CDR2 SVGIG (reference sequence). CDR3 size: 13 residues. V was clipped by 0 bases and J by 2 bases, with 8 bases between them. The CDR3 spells CAWSVARTYEQYF. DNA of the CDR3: TGTGCCTGGAGTGTAGCACGAACCTACGAGCAGTACTTC.

CDR3 coding DNA: TGTGCCAGCAGCCTTGATGGTACCTACGAGCAGTACTTC. Protein product: CASSLDGTYEQYF. The rearrangement uses TRBV6-6 and TRBJ2-7; no clear D gene. CDR3 length: 13 residues. V shed 6 bases and J shed 2 bases, with 11 bases lying between them. The germline CDR1 and CDR2 sequences are MNHNY and SVGAGI (reference sequence).

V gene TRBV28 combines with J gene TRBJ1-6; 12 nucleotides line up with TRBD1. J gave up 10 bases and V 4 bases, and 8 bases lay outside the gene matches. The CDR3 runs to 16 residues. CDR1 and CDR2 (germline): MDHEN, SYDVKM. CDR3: CASSSGQGAMGSPLHF. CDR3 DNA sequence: TGTGCCAGCAGTTCGGGACAGGGGGCGATGGGGTCACCCCTCCACTTT. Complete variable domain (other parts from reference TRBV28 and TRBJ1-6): DVKVTQSSRYLVKRTGEKVFLECVQDMDHENMFWYRQDPGLGLRLIYFSYDVKMKEKGDIPEGYSVSREKKERFSLILESASTNQTSMYLCASSSGQGAMGSPLHFGNGTRLTVT.

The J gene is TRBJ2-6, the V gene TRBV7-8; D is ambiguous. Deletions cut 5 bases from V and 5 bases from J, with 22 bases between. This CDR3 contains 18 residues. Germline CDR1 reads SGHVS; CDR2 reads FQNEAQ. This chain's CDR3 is CASSKIRYPQSRANVLTF. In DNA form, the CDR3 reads TGTGCCAGCAGCAAGATAAGGTACCCACAAAGTCGGGCCAACGTCCTGACTTTC. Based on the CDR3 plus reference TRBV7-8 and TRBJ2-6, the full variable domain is GAGVSQSPRYKVAKRGQDVALRCDPISGHVSLFWYQQALGQGPEFLTYFQNEAQLDKSGLPSDRFFAERPEGSVSTLKIQRTQQEDSAVYLCASSKIRYPQSRANVLTFGAGSRLTVL.

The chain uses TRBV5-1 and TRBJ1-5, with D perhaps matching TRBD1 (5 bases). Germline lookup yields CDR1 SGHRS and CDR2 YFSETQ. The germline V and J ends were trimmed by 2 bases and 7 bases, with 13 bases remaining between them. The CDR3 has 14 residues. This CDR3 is CASSFGDSGQPQHF. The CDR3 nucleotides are TGCGCCAGCAGCTTTGGGGACTCGGGCCAGCCCCAGCATTTT.

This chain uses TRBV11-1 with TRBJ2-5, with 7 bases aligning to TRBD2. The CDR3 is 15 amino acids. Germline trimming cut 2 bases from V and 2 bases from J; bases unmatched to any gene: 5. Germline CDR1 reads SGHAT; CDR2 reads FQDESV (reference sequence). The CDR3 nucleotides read TGTGCCAGCAGCTTACCAGCGGGGTTACAAGAGACCCAGTACTTC. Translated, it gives CASSLPAGLQETQYF.

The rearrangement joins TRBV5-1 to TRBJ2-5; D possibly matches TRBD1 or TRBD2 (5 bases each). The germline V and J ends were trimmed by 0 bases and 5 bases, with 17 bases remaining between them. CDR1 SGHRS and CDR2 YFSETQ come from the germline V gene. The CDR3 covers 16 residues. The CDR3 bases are TGCGCCAGCAGCTTGGCCGAGCAGGGAAGAGGGGAGACCCAGTACTTC. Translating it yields CASSLAEQGRGETQYF.

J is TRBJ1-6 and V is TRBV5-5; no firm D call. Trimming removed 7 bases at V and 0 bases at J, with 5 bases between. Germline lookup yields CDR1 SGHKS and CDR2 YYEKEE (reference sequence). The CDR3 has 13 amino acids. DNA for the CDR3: TGTGCCAGCGACTACTCCTATAATTCACCCCTCCACTTT. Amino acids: CASDYSYNSPLHF.

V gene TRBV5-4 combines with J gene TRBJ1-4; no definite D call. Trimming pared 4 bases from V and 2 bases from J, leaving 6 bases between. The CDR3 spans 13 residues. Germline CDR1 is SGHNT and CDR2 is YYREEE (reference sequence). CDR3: CASSRSTNEKLFF. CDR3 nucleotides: TGTGCCAGCAGCAGGTCGACTAATGAAAAACTGTTTTTT.

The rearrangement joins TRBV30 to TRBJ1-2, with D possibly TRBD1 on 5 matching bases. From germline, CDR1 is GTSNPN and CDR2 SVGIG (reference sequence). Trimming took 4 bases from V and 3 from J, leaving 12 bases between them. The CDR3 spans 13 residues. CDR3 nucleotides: TGTGCCTGGAACGAGGGGCTCGACTATGGCTACACCTTC. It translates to CAWNEGLDYGYTF.

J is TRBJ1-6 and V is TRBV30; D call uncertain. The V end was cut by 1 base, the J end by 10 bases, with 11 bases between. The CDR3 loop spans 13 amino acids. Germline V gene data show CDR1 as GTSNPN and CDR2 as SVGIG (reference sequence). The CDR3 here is CAWSEMGRSPLHF. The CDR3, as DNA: TGTGCCTGGAGTGAAATGGGAAGGTCACCCCTCCACTTT.

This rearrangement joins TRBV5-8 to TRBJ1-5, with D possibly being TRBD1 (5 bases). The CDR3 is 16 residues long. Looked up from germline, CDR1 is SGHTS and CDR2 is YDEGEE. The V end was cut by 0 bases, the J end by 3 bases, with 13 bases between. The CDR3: CASSLAGGIINQPQHF. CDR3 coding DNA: TGTGCCAGCAGCTTGGCCGGGGGAATTATCAATCAGCCCCAGCATTTT.

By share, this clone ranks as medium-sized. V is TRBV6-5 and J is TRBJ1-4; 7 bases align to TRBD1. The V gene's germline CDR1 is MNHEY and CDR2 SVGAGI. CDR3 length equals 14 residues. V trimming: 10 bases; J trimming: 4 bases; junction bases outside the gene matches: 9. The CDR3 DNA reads TGTGCCACACGGGACAGCGGATTTAATGAAAAACTGTTTTTT. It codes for CATRDSGFNEKLFF.

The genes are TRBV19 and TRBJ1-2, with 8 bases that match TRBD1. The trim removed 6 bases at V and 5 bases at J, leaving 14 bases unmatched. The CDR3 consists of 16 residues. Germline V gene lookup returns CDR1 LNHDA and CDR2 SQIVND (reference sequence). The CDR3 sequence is CASRRPGGAVEYGYTF. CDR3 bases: TGTGCCAGTAGGCGACCAGGGGGCGCGGTGGAATATGGCTACACCTTC.

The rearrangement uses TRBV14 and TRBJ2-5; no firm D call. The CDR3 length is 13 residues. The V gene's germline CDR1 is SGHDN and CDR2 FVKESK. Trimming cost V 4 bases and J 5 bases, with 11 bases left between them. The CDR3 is CASSRPSGETQYF. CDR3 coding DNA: TGTGCCAGCAGCCGGCCGTCCGGGGAGACCCAGTACTTC.

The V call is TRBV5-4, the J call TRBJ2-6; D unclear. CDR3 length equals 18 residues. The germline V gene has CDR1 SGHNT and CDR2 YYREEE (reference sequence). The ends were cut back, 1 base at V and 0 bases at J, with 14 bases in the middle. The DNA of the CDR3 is TGTGCCAGCAGCTTGTTCGGGCAAGGCGTCTCTGGGGCCAACGTCCTGACTTTC. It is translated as CASSLFGQGVSGANVLTF.

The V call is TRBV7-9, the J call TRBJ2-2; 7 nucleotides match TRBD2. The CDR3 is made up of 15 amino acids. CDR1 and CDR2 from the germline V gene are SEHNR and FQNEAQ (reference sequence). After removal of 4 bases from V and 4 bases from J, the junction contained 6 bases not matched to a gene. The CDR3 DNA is TGTGCCAGCAGCTGGAGCGGGACGGGCACCGGGGAGCTGTTTTTT. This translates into CASSWSGTGTGELFF.

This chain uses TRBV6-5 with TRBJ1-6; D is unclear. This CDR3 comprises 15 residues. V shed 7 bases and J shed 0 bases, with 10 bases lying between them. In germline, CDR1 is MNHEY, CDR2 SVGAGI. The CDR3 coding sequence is TGTGCCAGCACCTATACAAACTCCTATAATTCACCCCTCCACTTT. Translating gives CASTYTNSYNSPLHF.

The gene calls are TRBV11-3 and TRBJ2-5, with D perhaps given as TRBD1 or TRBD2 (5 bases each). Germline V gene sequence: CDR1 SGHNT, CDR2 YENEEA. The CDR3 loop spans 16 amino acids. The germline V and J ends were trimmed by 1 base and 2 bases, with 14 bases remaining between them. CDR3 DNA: TGTGCCAGCAGCTTAGCAGGGACGGCTAGACAAGAGACCCAGTACTTC. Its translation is CASSLAGTARQETQYF.